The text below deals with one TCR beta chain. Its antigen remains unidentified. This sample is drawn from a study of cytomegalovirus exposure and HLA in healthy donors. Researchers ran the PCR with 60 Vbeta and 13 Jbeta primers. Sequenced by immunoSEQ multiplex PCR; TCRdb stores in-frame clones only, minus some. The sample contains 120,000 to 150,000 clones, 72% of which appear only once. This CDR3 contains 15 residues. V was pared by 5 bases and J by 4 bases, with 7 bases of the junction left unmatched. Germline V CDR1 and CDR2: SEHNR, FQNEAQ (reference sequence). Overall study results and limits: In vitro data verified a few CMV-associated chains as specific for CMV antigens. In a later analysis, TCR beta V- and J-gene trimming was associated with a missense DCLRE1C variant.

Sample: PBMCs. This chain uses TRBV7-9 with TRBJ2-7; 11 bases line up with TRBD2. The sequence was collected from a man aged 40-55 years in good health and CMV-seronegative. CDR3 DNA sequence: TGTGCCAGCAGCGCAACTAGCGGGGGTCCTTACGAGCAGTACTTC. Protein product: CASSATSGGPYEQYF.